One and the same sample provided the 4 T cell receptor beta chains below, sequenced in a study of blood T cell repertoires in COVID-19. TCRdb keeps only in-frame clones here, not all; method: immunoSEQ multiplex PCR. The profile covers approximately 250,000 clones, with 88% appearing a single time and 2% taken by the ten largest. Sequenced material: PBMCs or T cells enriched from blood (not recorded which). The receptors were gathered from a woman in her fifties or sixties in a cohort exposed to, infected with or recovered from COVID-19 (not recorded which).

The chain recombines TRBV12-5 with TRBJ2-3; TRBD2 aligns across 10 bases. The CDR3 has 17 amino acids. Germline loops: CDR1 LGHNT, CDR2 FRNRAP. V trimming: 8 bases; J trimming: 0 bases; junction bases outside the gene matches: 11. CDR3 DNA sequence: TGTGCTAGTACCCGGGGACTAGCGTACTCTAGCACAGATACGCAGTATTTT. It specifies CASTRGLAYSSTDTQYF.

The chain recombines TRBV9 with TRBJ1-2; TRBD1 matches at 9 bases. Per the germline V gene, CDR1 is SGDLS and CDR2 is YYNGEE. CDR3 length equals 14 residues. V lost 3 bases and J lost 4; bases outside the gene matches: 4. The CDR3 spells CASSGGTGFYGYTF. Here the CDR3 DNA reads TGTGCCAGCAGCGGAGGGACAGGGTTCTATGGCTACACCTTC.

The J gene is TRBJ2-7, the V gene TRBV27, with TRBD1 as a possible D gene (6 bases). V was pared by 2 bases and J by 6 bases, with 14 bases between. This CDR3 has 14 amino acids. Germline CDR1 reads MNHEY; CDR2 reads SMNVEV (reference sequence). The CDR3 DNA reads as TGTGCCAGCAGTTTAACGCAGGGGTCCGGCGAGCAGTACTTC. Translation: CASSLTQGSGEQYF.

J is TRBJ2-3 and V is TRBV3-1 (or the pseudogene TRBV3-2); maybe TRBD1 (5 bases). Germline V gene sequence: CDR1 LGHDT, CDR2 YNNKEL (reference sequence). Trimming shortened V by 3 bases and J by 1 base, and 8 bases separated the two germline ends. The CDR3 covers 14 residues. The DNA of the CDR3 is TGTGCCAGCAGCCACCCACAGGGCACAGATACGCAGTATTTT. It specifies CASSHPQGTDTQYF.